This T cell receptor beta chain was captured by sequencing in a study of blood T cells in healthy people across ages (dated by TCRdb to between 2014 and 2016). As for the study more broadly: In model experiments, roughly one uniquely barcoded TCR beta cDNA molecule per two T cells was captured by template switching. Using deep sequencing normalized with unique cDNA molecular identifiers, the study measured how TCR beta repertoire diversity changes with age. The study analyzed two additional independent replicas of 1 million unique cDNA reads from the same blood draw for two donors, one aged 18 to 30 and one aged 80 or older. To avoid experimental bias, donors of different ages were distributed randomly across sequencing lanes. The donors were divided into four age groups: young (average about 15 years), middle-aged (about 40), aged (about 60) and long-lived (around 80). Summary of the overall study and its limitations: Observed TCR beta diversity correlated strongly with the percentage of naive T cells measured by flow cytometry. Total diversity estimates from one million sequenced T cells were considered lower bounds and underestimates. Observed TCR beta diversity per million T cells fell roughly linearly with age, and a significant reduction was already apparent by age about 36. Because profiling used bulk unsorted PBMCs, naive and antigen-experienced compartments could not be compared conclusively. Because the CMV infection status of the donors was unknown, age-related changes in expanded clonotypes may potentially have been confounded. Compared with the aged group, more naive CD4+ T cells, fewer expanded clones and increased TCR diversity were shown by the long-lived group, suggesting age selection.

This clonotype was recorded a few times. What this receptor recognizes is not known. Per-nucleotide qualities are absent, and no much larger clonotype sits a single base away. The donors were roughly 40 Caucasian individuals from Russia, aged roughly 6 to 90 years, who were systemically healthy. Approximately 11 milliliters of peripheral blood were drawn from each donor into EDTA-treated Vacutainer tubes. Ficoll-Paque density-gradient centrifugation was used to isolate PBMCs, with at least 6 million obtained per sample. Total RNA, at least 5.5 micrograms per sample, was extracted from PBMCs with Trizol reagent. For every donor, an aliquot of PBMCs went through flow cytometry to measure the percentages of naive CD45RAhigh/CD27high T cells. Based on the germline V gene (reference sequence), the CDR1 and CDR2 sequences are DFQATT and SNEGSKA. Measured from the cysteine to the phenylalanine, the CDR3 is 14 residues long. This entry keeps only the CDR3 DNA: 42 bases, framed from base 1. V loses 1 base of germline sequence and J loses 4 bases, and the interval between the two ends is 13 bases.

The library relied on 5' RACE. Reads for this sample came from an Illumina HiSeq 2500. A second roughly 6 to 12 cycle PCR used a sample-barcoded 5' primer and a J-beta primer mix. A template-switch 5' adaptor carrying 12 random nucleotides introduced a unique molecular identifier onto each TCR beta cDNA molecule. Each sample yielded at least 2.5 million CDR3-containing paired-end reads. First-strand cDNA synthesis was performed from all RNA using the Mint cDNA synthesis kit, with priming by a TRBC-specific oligonucleotide. After uracil-DNA glycosylase treatment, a first 18-cycle PCR used universal primers M1SS and BC2_uni_R on all cDNA. The paper's processing steps were these. For normalization, 1 million high-quality reads were randomly selected from each sample, with every read carrying a distinct molecular identifier. Reads sharing molecular identifiers were discarded rather than binned into consensus sequences. MiTCR, with a Q25 quality threshold and the strictest error-elimination algorithm, was used for CDR3 identification, clonotype clustering and error correction. A nonparametric unseen species model with Euler transformation was used to estimate a lower bound on total TCR beta diversity. The public reads were reanalyzed by TCRdb: fastp trimming at Q25, MiXCR alignment, in-frame beta chains only. Here each entry gathers all rows of one CDR3 protein and keeps the most common genes and DNA. The V and J calls here are based on TCRdb, not the publication. In all, the sample holds about 830,000 distinct CDR3 sequences, and around two thirds of those were seen once. About 27% of the sample is taken by the ten largest.

The sample was blood. This TCR was recovered from a man aged 30-40 years in good health. Recombination joined TRBV20-1 with TRBJ2-5, and TRBD1 may be the D gene, going by 6 matching bases. The CDR3 region: CSARALTGRETQYF. The nucleotide sequence reads as follows: TGCAGTGCTAGAGCCCTAACAGGGAGAGAGACCCAGTACTTC.